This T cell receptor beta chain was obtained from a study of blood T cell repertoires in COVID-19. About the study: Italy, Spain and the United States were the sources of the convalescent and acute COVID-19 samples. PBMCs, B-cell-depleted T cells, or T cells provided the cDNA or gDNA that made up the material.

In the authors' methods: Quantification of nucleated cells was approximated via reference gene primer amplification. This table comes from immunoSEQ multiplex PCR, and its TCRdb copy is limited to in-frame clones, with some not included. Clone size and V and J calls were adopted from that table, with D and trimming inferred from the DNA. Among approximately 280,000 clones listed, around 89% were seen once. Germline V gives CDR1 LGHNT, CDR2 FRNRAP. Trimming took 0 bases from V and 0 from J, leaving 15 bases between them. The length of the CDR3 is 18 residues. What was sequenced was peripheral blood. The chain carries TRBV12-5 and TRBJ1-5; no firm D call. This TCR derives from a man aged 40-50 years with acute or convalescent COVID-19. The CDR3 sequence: CASGLVQKNLNSNQPQHF. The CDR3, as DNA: TGTGCTAGTGGTTTGGTGCAGAAGAATTTAAATAGCAATCAGCCCCAGCATTTT.